This entry lists 26 T cell receptor beta chains sequenced from one sample in a study of tumor and adjacent non-tumor tissue in lung cancer (dated 2018 in TCRdb). Bulk unsorted tissue served as the source for RNA extraction, and RNA quality was assessed using a NanoDrop ND-1000 and an Agilent 2100. The method behind the library was multiplex PCR. The listed sequencing device is Illumina HiSeq 2500. Following protocols modified from ARM-PCR, the researchers constructed TCRbeta libraries through three rounds of nested PCR with primers (Table S4). Using fastp trimming at Q25 and MiXCR clonotype assembly, TCRdb reanalyzed the public sequencing data and kept in-frame beta chains. All rows with the same CDR3 protein become a single entry with the most common DNA and genes. Counted in this sample were about 200,000 distinct CDR3 sequences; roughly 70% of them appeared once. Of the sample, less than 25% is held by the ten largest clones.

The specimen was lung tumor tissue. Every receptor here comes from a man aged 60-69 years with non-small cell lung cancer.

Points on this clonotype: The germline gene is not matched at one end of the junction; a read error may be the cause. The rearrangement links TRBV20-1 to TRBJ2-3; unclear D gene. The germline V gene has CDR1 DFQATT and CDR2 SNEGSKA (reference sequence). The CDR3 is 13 amino acids. The CDR3 is CSASRLETDTQCF. CDR3 DNA: TGCAGTGCTAGTCGGCTAGAAACAGATACGCAGTGTTTT.

This clonotype appeared a few times. V and J are TRBV20-1 and TRBJ1-1; D not resolved. CDR3 length equals 14 residues. Per germline, CDR1 DFQATT and CDR2 SNEGSKA (reference sequence). CDR3 in amino acids: CSSLAGSLGTEAFF. The CDR3 DNA reads TGCAGCTCCTTAGCGGGGTCGCTGGGCACTGAAGCTTTCTTT.

This clonotype was recorded many times. V is TRBV10-3 and J is TRBJ2-6; 9 nucleotides align to TRBD1. The CDR3 is 17 amino acids. Germline lookup yields CDR1 ENHRY and CDR2 SYGVKD. V lost 6 bases and J lost 0; bases outside the gene matches: 6. CDR3 nucleotides: TGTGCCATCAGGGACAGGGGACTAATCTCTGGGGCCAACGTCCTGACTTTC. Translating it yields CAIRDRGLISGANVLTF.

This clonotype appeared once. This may come from a read error, since a much larger clone is one base off. This sequence joins TRBV25-1 and TRBJ1-6; TRBD1 matches at 8 bases. CDR3 size: 14 residues. The germline CDR1 and CDR2 sequences are MGHDK and SYGVNS. CDR3 sequence: CASSESGGNSLLHF. Written as DNA, the CDR3 is TGTGCCAGCAGTGAATCAGGGGGCAATTCACTCCTCCACTTT.

Regarding this clonotype: The junction does not match germline at one end; this may be a read error. The chain carries TRBV4-3 and TRBJ1-6; D is uncertain. The CDR3 consists of 15 residues. Germline V CDR1 and CDR2: LGHNA, YSLEER. This CDR3 is CAISPAGSYNSPLHF. The CDR3 DNA reads as TGCGCCATCAGCCCAGCGGGCAGTTATAATTCACCCCTCCACTTT.

With regard to this clonotype: A much larger clone lies one base from this, so it may be a read error. The J gene is TRBJ2-5, the V gene TRBV6-6; D gene unclear. From germline, CDR1 is MNHNY and CDR2 SVGAGI (reference sequence). The germline V and J ends were trimmed by 0 bases and 2 bases, with 13 bases remaining between them. CDR3 length equals 16 residues. CDR3 residues: CASSYSGRMTQETQYF. The CDR3 DNA is TGTGCCAGCAGTTACTCCGGCCGCATGACACAAGAGACCCAGTACTTC.

The chain recombines TRBV12-3 or TRBV12-4 with TRBJ1-3; TRBD1 is a possible D gene (5 bases). The CDR3 is 16 amino acids. V lost 1 base and J 3 bases, leaving 13 bases between the germline ends. CDR3 residues: CASSLDPWGYGNTIYF. The CDR3 bases are TGTGCCAGCAGTTTAGACCCCTGGGGCTATGGAAACACCATATATTTT.

The CDR3 nucleotides are TGTGCCAGCAGTTTACGACCGGACGGGAATGAGCAGTTCTTC. Translating it yields CASSLRPDGNEQFF. This rearrangement joins TRBV11-3 to TRBJ2-1; D is undetermined. Trimming took off 6 bases at V and 7 bases at J, with 16 bases between the two ends. The CDR3 runs 14 residues. CDR1 SGHNT and CDR2 YENEEA come from the germline V gene.

On this clonotype itself: A much larger clone lies a single base off, so this may be a read error. This chain joins TRBV20-1 and TRBJ2-5; D not certain. V was pared by 7 bases and J by 5 bases, with 17 bases between. Germline CDR1 DFQATT, CDR2 SNEGSKA (reference sequence). CDR3 length: 13 amino acids. The CDR3 loop reads CSVKEQWLETQYF. CDR3 in DNA: TGCAGTGTTAAGGAACAGTGGTTGGAGACCCAGTACTTC.

This clonotype was seen just once. A clone one base away is much larger, so this may be a read error. The V and J genes are TRBV12-3 or TRBV12-4 and TRBJ1-2; D might be TRBD1 (5 bases). The CDR3 runs to 13 residues. The CDR3 reads CAGSSGRNYGYTF. The CDR3 DNA reads as TGTGCCGGCAGTTCGGGACGGAACTATGGCTACACCTTC.

About this clonotype: One end of the junction varies from germline; a read error may be responsible. The CDR3 spells CASSWPWTNYGYTF. The CDR3 DNA reads TGTGCCAGCAGTTGGCCGTGGACTAACTATGGCTACACGTTC. The chain couples TRBV6-6 to TRBJ1-2, with no clear D. Germline loops: CDR1 MNHNY, CDR2 SVGAGI (reference sequence). This CDR3 comprises 14 residues.

With regard to this clonotype: This CDR3 is missing its conserved last phenylalanine or tryptophan, likely due to a read error. The chain joins TRBV5-1 to TRBJ2-4, with TRBD2 as a possible D gene (5 bases). The CDR3 consists of 14 residues. Deletions cut 4 bases from V and 1 base from J, with 9 bases between. Germline values: CDR1 SGHRS, CDR2 YFSETQ. The CDR3 is CASSMTNAKNIQYL. In DNA, the CDR3 is TGCGCCAGCAGCATGACTAATGCCAAAAACATTCAGTACTTA.

As regards this clonotype: Because it lacks the conserved phenylalanine or tryptophan at the end, this CDR3 is likely a read error. The CDR3 DNA sequence: TGTGCCAGCAGCACGGACAGGGGTGGAGAACAGTACCTC. Its protein is CASSTDRGGEQYL. The genes are TRBV11-1 and TRBJ2-7; 9 bases agree with TRBD1. CDR3 length: 13 amino acids. The V and J ends lost 5 bases and 10 bases, in that order; junction bases with no gene match: 9. CDR1 and CDR2 (germline): SGHAT, FQDESV (reference sequence).

As concerns this clonotype: A junction boundary mismatches the germline segment, possibly from a read error. The V call is TRBV7-3, the J call TRBJ2-5; 12 positions match TRBD2. The CDR3 runs 17 residues. The germline gives CDR1 SGHTA, CDR2 FQGTGA. The CDR3 DNA reads as TGTGTCAGCAGCTTTGGACTAGCGGGGATACACCGAGAGACCCAGTACTTC. It translates to CVSSFGLAGIHRETQYF. Variable domain in full (rest from reference TRBV7-3 and TRBJ2-5): GAGVSQTPSNKVTEKGKYVELRCDPISGHTALYWYRQSLGQGPEFLIYFQGTGAADDSGLPNDRFFAVRPEGSVSTLKIQRTERGDSAVYLCVSSFGLAGIHRETQYFGPGTRLLVL.

This clonotype was counted many times. The chain is built from TRBV20-1 and TRBJ2-5; 8 bases agree with TRBD2. The CDR3 consists of 13 residues. Germline CDR1 DFQATT, CDR2 SNEGSKA (reference sequence). Trimming cost V 6 bases and J 7 bases; bases outside gene matches: 10. Written as DNA, the CDR3 is TGCAGTGCACCGGGTAGCGGGAAGCGGACCCAGTACTTC. Amino acids: CSAPGSGKRTQYF.

Of note for this clonotype: One junction end disagrees with the germline gene, perhaps due to a read error. V and J are TRBV4-3 and TRBJ1-2; D is uncertain. Per the germline V gene, CDR1 is LGHNA and CDR2 is YSLEER. CDR3 size: 15 residues. Here the CDR3 DNA reads TGCGCCAGCATCCAAGGCGATTCAATGGGCTATGGTTACACCTTC. Encoded protein: CASIQGDSMGYGYTF.

A word on this clonotype: Since a much larger clone is just one base distant, this may be a read error. V usage is TRBV12-3 or TRBV12-4 and J usage is TRBJ2-4; D is unclear. CDR3 size: 14 residues. CDR3 residues: CATPFNRGKNVQYF. In DNA form, the CDR3 reads TGTGCCACCCCGTTTAATCGAGGCAAAAACGTTCAGTACTTC.

This clonotype was detected only once. One end of the junction varies from germline; a read error may be responsible. The chain uses TRBV4-1 and TRBJ1-1; TRBD1 is a possible D gene (5 bases). The CDR3 consists of 15 residues. Germline CDR1 is MGHRA and CDR2 is YSYEKL. The CDR3 loop is CASRSWDGGATEVFF. The CDR3, as DNA: TGCGCCAGCAGATCTTGGGACGGTGGGGCGACTGAAGTTTTCTTT.

This clonotype was seen ten or more times. The chain combines TRBV7-9 with TRBJ1-1; 11 positions agree with TRBD1. The CDR3 covers 16 residues. Unmatched junction bases numbered 10, after V lost 5 bases and J lost 5 bases. CDR1 and CDR2 from the germline V gene are SEHNR and FQNEAQ (reference sequence). The CDR3 nucleotides read TGTGCCAGCAGCCTGAGACAGGGACAGGGGGAGACTGAAGCTTTCTTT. This translates into CASSLRQGQGETEAFF.

For this clonotype: At one of its ends the junction is not consistent with the germline gene, which may arise from a read error. The rearrangement joins TRBV12-3 or TRBV12-4 to TRBJ2-7, with D perhaps TRBD1 or TRBD2 (6 bases each). This CDR3 is built from 17 residues. The CDR3 region is CANSGSLEGVPYCPRYF. CDR3 coding DNA: TGTGCCAACAGTGGTAGTTTGGAGGGGGTCCCTTACTGCCCGCGGTACTTC.

Turning to this clonotype: The conserved phenylalanine or tryptophan normally closing the CDR3 is absent here, so this likely arose from a read error. The CDR3 DNA reads as TGCAGCGTTCAAACCCGGATAGGGGGTGGAGAAGACGAGCAGTACTTG. Protein product: CSVQTRIGGGEDEQYL. V usage is TRBV29-1 and J usage is TRBJ2-7; possibly TRBD1 for D (6 bases). Trimming removed 5 bases from V and 5 bases from J, with 25 bases in between. Germline CDR1 is SQVTM and CDR2 is ANQGSEA. The CDR3 covers 16 residues.

Note on this clonotype: A read error may produce the germline difference seen at one junction end. The rearrangement links TRBV4-1 to TRBJ2-7; no firm D call. Germline V gene sequence: CDR1 MGHRA, CDR2 YSYEKL. The CDR3 covers 13 residues. CDR3 DNA: TGCGCCAGCAGCCAAGATGAGGAATGGGAACAGCACTTC. Protein: CASSQDEEWEQHF.

A word on this clonotype: A much larger clone differs from this one at a single base, so this may be a read error. The gene calls are TRBV20-1 and TRBJ1-1; TRBD1 matches at 8 bases. The V segment lost 5 bases and the J segment 4 bases; nucleotides outside the gene matches: 9. CDR1 and CDR2 from the germline V gene are DFQATT and SNEGSKA (reference sequence). CDR3 length equals 14 residues. This CDR3 reads CSAYQTGESTEAFF. The CDR3 bases are TGCAGTGCTTACCAGACAGGGGAGAGCACTGAAGCTTTCTTT.

The chain joins TRBV28 to TRBJ2-7; tentatively, D is TRBD1 (5 bases). The CDR3 consists of 14 residues. Between the trimmed V and J ends, which lost 3 bases and 4 bases, there was a span of 13 bases. Germline V lookup: CDR1 MDHEN, CDR2 SYDVKM. The CDR3: CASSFLRQRYEQYF. The DNA for the CDR3 is TGTGCCAGCAGTTTCCTCAGACAGCGTTACGAGCAGTACTTC. The full variable domain, with the rest looked up from reference TRBV28 and TRBJ2-7, is DVKVTQSSRYLVKRTGEKVFLECVQDMDHENMFWYRQDPGLGLRLIYFSYDVKMKEKGDIPEGYSVSREKKERFSLILESASTNQTSMYLCASSFLRQRYEQYFGPGTRLTVT.

The rearrangement uses TRBV11-2 and TRBJ2-7; D gene uncertain. The germline gives CDR1 SGHAT, CDR2 FQNNGV. With 5 bases removed from V and 0 bases from J, the gap between germline ends came to 11 bases. The CDR3 covers 14 residues. The CDR3 loop is CASSVRHSSYEQYV. CDR3 nucleotides: TGTGCCAGCAGCGTACGGCACAGCTCCTACGAGCAGTACGTC.

With respect to this clonotype: A junction boundary mismatches the germline segment, possibly from a read error. The chain recombines TRBV5-5 with TRBJ1-2; possibly TRBD1 for D (5 bases). The CDR3 is 13 amino acids. The germline V gene encodes CDR1 SGHKS and CDR2 YYEKEE (reference sequence). This CDR3 reads CVSSFPGSDGYTF. The DNA for the CDR3 is TGTGTCAGCAGCTTCCCAGGGAGTGACGGCTACACCTTC.